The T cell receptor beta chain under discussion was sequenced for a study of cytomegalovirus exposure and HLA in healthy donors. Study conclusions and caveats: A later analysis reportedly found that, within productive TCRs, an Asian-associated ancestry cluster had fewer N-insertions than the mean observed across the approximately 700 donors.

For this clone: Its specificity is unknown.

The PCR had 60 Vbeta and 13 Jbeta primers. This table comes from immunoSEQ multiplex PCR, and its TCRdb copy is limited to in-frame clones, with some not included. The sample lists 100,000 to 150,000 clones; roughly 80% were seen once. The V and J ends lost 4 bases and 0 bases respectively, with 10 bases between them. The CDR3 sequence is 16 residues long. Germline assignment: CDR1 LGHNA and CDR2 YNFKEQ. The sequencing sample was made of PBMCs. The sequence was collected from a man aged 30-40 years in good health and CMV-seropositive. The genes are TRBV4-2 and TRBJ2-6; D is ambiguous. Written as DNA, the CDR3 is TGTGCCAGCAGCCGTGAGGTGCGCTCTGGGGCCAACGTCCTGACTTTC. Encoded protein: CASSREVRSGANVLTF.